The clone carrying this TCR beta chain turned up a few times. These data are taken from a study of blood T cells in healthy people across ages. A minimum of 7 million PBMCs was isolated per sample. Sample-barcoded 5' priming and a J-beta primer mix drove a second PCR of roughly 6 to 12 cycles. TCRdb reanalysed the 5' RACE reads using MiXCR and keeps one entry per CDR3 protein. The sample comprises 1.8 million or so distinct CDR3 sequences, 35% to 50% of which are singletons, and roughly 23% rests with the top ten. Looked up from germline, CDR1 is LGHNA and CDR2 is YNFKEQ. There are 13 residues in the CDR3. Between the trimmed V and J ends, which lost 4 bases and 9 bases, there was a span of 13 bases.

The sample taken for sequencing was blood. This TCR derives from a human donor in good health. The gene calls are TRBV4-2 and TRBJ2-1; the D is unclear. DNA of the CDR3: TGTGCCAGCAGCCCTAGTGGGCGCAGTGAGCAGTTCTTC. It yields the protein CASSPSGRSEQFF.